This paragraph reports one T cell receptor beta chain. The CDR3 runs to 14 residues. CDR1 is SGHVS, CDR2 FQNEAQ, per germline. Losses at the gene ends were 5 bases for V and 5 bases for J; bases not matched to a gene: 6. This specimen comes from a study of cytomegalovirus exposure and HLA in healthy donors. The method was immunoSEQ multiplex PCR; TCRdb's version includes in-frame clones alone and lacks a portion of them. This sample has more than 50,000 clones, with more than 85% found just once. The sequenced sample consisted of PBMCs. This sequence joins TRBV7-8 and TRBJ2-5; 9 nucleotides match TRBD2. The clonotype comes from a woman aged 25 to 39 in good health and CMV-seronegative. The CDR3 nucleotides are TGTGCCAGCAGCGCGGGAGGGGTAGATGAGACCCAGTACTTC. It translates to CASSAGGVDETQYF.